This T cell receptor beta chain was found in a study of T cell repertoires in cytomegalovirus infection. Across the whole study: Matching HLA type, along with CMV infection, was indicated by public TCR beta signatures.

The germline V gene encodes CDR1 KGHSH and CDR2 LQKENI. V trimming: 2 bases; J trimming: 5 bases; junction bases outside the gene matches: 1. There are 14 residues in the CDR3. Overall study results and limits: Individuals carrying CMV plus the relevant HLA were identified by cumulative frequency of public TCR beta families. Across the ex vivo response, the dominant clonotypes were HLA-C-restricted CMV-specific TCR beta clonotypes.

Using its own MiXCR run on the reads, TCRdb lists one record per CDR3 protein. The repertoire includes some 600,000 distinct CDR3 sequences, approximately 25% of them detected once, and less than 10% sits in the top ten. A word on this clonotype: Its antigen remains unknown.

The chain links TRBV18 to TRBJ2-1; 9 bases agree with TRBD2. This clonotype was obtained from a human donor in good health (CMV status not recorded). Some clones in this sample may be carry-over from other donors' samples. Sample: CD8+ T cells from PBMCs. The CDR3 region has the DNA TGTGCCAGCTCACCAATAGCGGGGGACAATGAGCAGTTCTTC. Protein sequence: CASSPIAGDNEQFF.